The source of this TCR beta chain is a study of blood T cell repertoires in COVID-19. Germline CDR1 is LGHDT and CDR2 is YNNKEL (reference sequence). CDR3 length: 14 amino acids. V shed 3 bases and J shed 7 bases, with 10 bases lying between them. The repertoire was sequenced with immunoSEQ multiplex PCR; TCRdb's copy has only in-frame clones and lacks some. The table lists approximately 150,000 clones, approximately 84% of them singletons. The chain carries TRBV3-1 (or the pseudogene TRBV3-2) and TRBJ1-6, with D uncertain. The clonotype was recovered from a woman aged 45-59 years with COVID-19, enrolled during active disease. The sequenced sample consisted of peripheral blood. CDR3 loop: CASSHFSRNSPLHF. The CDR3 DNA reads TGTGCCAGCAGCCATTTTTCCAGAAATTCACCCCTCCACTTT.